What follows describes a single TCR beta chain. Its antigen is unknown. Per-base qualities were not stored, and no clone one base away is much larger. Between the V and J ends, shortened by 0 bases and 8 bases respectively, the junction contains 10 bases. CDR1 and CDR2, per the germline V gene, are SGHDN and FVKESK. The CDR3 contains 14 residues, cysteine and phenylalanine counted. Just the 42-base CDR3 DNA is kept, in frame starting at base 1. To prepare the library, 5' RACE was applied. For sequencing, an Illumina Genome Analyzer IIx was employed. The RNA-based TCR cDNA libraries were made using a previously described protocol that was modified in several ways. Sample-specific barcodes were introduced on both ends of each TCR cDNA library during cDNA synthesis and amplification to prevent cross-contamination. The study's own analysis went as follows. Each library contained about 2 to 3.6 million CDR3-containing reads, and somewhere between about 90,000 and nearly 500,000 clonotypes were identified for each individual. Reads with improper barcode index combinations were discarded, and clonesets were then built for each library with the MiTCR software. While assembling CDR3 clonotypes, MiTCR filtered or rescued low-quality reads and corrected PCR and sequencing errors. Artificial out-of-frame clonotypes were removed by being mapped to in-frame sequences, with one indel in the CDR3 allowed. Similarity in V and J gene usage between donors was calculated as the Jensen-Shannon divergence divided by the mean entropy. The public reads were reprocessed in TCRdb via fastp at Q25 and MiXCR, keeping in-frame beta chains. A single entry per CDR3 protein holds the most common genes and DNA from its merged rows. TCRdb, not the original authors, processed these V and J calls. Within this sample are 300,000 to 400,000 distinct CDR3 sequences, with over 25% of them counted one time only. The top ten clones comprise around 5.6% of the sample.

Six healthy women forming three monozygous twin pairs were used as donors. All three twin pairs had been reared together and were thought likely to have met the same infectious agents and vaccines. RNA was isolated from peripheral blood mononuclear cells and used to prepare TCR cDNA libraries. The sample originates from a study of identical twins' blood T cells (dated by TCRdb to 2012 to 2015). With regard to the full study: The approximately twelve libraries, six for the alpha chain and six for the beta chain, yielded 45 million to 55 million Illumina reads in total. TCR alpha and beta chain repertoires of three pairs of monozygous twins were compared using next-generation sequencing to assess genetic influence on repertoire formation. The investigation overall reported the following: The count of CDR3 clonotypes shared by two donors depended mainly on the product of the two donors' cloneset sizes, and twins did not clearly depart from this trend. V gene usage was reported to be markedly more similar within twin pairs than between unrelated donors, even among non-selected out-of-frame TCRbeta clonotypes. Because the twins were raised together, environmental influences could not be ruled out as an explanation for the similarity between twins. Looking at the most abundant TCRbeta clonotypes, every donor had more CDR3 sequences in common with her twin than with unrelated donors. The proposed role of the TCRalpha J segment in MHC recognition during thymic selection was stated to require validation by independent studies.

The TCR comes from a woman aged 18 to 55 in good health. Recombination connected TRBV14 to TRBJ1-4, with no confidently assigned D gene. The sample consisted of PBMCs. In nucleotides, the sequence is TGTGCCAGCAGCCAAGAATGGGCCGCCGAAAAACTGTTTTTT. The encoded protein is CASSQEWAAEKLFF.